This TCR beta chain was identified in a study of blood T cell repertoires in COVID-19 (TCRdb year 2020). At the level of the whole study: Samples from collaborators originated in the United States, Italy and Spain and spanned both the acute and convalescent phases of COVID-19. The prospective study material was composed of cDNA or gDNA derived from T cells, B-cell-depleted T cells, or PBMCs. Deeply sampled blood TCRbeta repertoires from subjects exposed to, actively infected with, or recovered from COVID-19 were included in the dataset. A freely available public database, intended as a resource for researchers studying the immune response to SARS-CoV-2, is where the repertoires were released. The samples were drawn from the first 160 participants of the ongoing ImmuneRACE study and from over 950 subjects provided by 6 global collaborators. A de-identified subject ID, COVID-19 status, age in years and sex were almost always included in the sample metadata. Where HLA class I and class II types were available, the types were taken from metadata supplied by the sample provider, not from assay-based typing.

Findings and caveats that apply to the study as a whole: The amount of clinical and demographic metadata varied by source and participant and was provided uncurated.

In the prospective study, participants were about 18 to 95 years old, resided in about two dozen geographic areas of the United States, and were enrolled through a virtual design. In the prospective study, participants were assigned to cohorts based on the clinical history participants reported in a screening survey and a study questionnaire. Mobile phlebotomists in the prospective study collected whole blood, serum and a nasopharyngeal or oropharyngeal swab from every participant. Additional blood draws and questionnaires over an approximately two-month period could optionally be provided by prospective study participants. Before DNA extraction, prospective study blood samples were shipped either frozen or at room temperature. Trimming removed 3 bases from V and 6 bases from J; the gene matches leave 7 bases unexplained. The CDR3 covers 15 residues, taking in both the cysteine and the phenylalanine. CDR3 DNA is the only sequence kept; it has 45 bases, read in frame from the first base. CDR1 and CDR2 are read off the germline V gene (reference sequence) as LNHDA and SQIVND.

Points on this clone: Its antigen is still unknown. Per-nucleotide qualities are absent, and no much larger clonotype sits a single base away.

The immunoSEQ Assay, a bias-controlled multiplex PCR, was used to amplify TCRbeta CDR3 regions from genomic DNA. Processing in the source paper ran as follows. Within the assay, amplification of reference gene primers was used to estimate how many nucleated cells each sample contained. To quantify the absolute abundance of each unique TCRbeta CDR3 rearrangement, sequence reads were collapsed and filtered. For each sample, productive Simpson clonality was calculated as the square root of Simpson's diversity index across productive rearrangements. TCRdb mirrors the immuneACCESS table, restricted to in-frame sequences. Some clones are absent from its copies; in checked studies, under half trace to an unresolved V gene, and the reason for the others is unknown. V and J calls and clone size are given by that table; D and trimming were obtained from the DNA. In this sample the table shows about 400,000 clones, around nine tenths of which occur a single time. The ten largest clones capture 1.5% to 2% of the sample.

The rearranged chain carries TRBV19 and TRBJ2-1; 8 bases in the middle match TRBD2. The clonotype was recovered from a woman between 18 and 29 years old with acute COVID-19. Sequenced: PBMCs or T cells enriched from blood (not recorded which). The DNA reads TGTGCCAGTAGTATCGGGTTAGCGGGACTCAATGAGCAGTTCTTC. This codes for CASSIGLAGLNEQFF.